This note documents a single T cell receptor beta chain sequence. This sample was included in a study of technical replicates of blood from a handful of donors. Only in-frame clones appear in the TCRdb table, and some are missing; sequencing was by immunoSEQ multiplex PCR. The data contain around 76,000 clones, roughly 92% of them singletons. Trimming pared 8 bases from V and 7 bases from J, leaving 17 bases between. Germline V gives CDR1 MNHEY, CDR2 SMNVEV (reference sequence). The CDR3 spans 14 residues. The sample was T cells isolated from PBMCs. V usage is TRBV27 and J usage is TRBJ1-4; tentatively, D is TRBD1 (5 bases). The sequence came from a human donor in good health. For the CDR3, the DNA is TGTGCCAGCCGCTTTGAGGGACTTGGTGAAAAACTGTTTTTT. Its protein is CASRFEGLGEKLFF. Complete variable domain (other parts from reference TRBV27 and TRBJ1-4): EAQVTQNPRYLITVTGKKLTVTCSQNMNHEYMSWYRQDPGLGLRQIYYSMNVEVTDKGDVPEGYKVSRKEKRNFPLILESPSPNQTSLYFCASRFEGLGEKLFFGSGTQLSVL.